The count of the clone carrying this T cell receptor (beta chain) is one. Antigen unknown. Looked up from germline, CDR1 is SGHTA and CDR2 is FQGNSA. V was clipped by 1 base and J by 7 bases, with 14 bases between them. The CDR3 sequence is 15 residues long. This entry belongs to a study of T cell responses to AZD1222 COVID-19 vaccine. Study-level results: The donor group comprised mostly white British people and more females; the analysis possibly underestimated clonal diversity. An increase in Spike-specific TCR breadth and depth was observed after two AZD1222 doses. Without day 14 samples, only post-peak T cell repertoires were studied.

This table comes from immunoSEQ multiplex PCR, and its TCRdb copy is limited to in-frame clones, with some not included. The data contain some 150,000 clones, 85% to 95% of them singletons. The chain carries TRBV7-2 and TRBJ2-1; weak D call: TRBD2 (6 bases). The receptor comes from an adult in good health. The material was peripheral blood, obtained on day 0 of MenACWY control vaccination. Written as DNA, the CDR3 is TGTGCCAGCAGCTTAGGAGGGAGTGGGAGGAATGAGCAGTTCTTC. Its translation: CASSLGGSGRNEQFF.